In its sample, the clone carrying this T cell receptor beta chain was seen a few times. Here immunoSEQ multiplex PCR was the method, and the copy in TCRdb shows in-frame clones only, minus some. This sample yields 35,000 to 45,000 clones, of which less than 85% are seen a single time; around a quarter belongs to the top ten. The data stem from a study of OX40 agonist ivuxolimab in advanced cancers. V was trimmed by 8 bases and J by 1 base, leaving 11 bases between them. CDR1 and CDR2 (germline): SNHLY, FYNNEI. This CDR3 contains 13 residues. Specimen: CD4+ or CD8+ T cells sorted from blood, collected in a trial of the OX40 agonist ivuxolimab. The chain combines TRBV2 with TRBJ1-1; the D gene is possibly TRBD1 (5 bases). This sequence originates from an adult with an advanced solid tumor such as melanoma, head and neck, liver or kidney cancer. This chain's CDR3 is CASPGQGNTEAFF. The DNA for the CDR3 is TGTGCCAGCCCCGGGCAGGGGAACACTGAAGCTTTCTTT.